This TCR beta chain was sequenced during a study of blood T cell repertoires in COVID-19. Study in general: Spain, Italy and the United States supplied samples that represented acute and convalescent COVID-19. T cells, B-cell-depleted T cells, or PBMCs provided the cDNA or gDNA that served as material.

In the authors' workflow: Estimation of nucleated cell counts relied on the amplification of reference gene primers. Profiling relied on immunoSEQ multiplex PCR, and the TCRdb table lists in-frame clones only, not all of them. The DNA was the basis for D and trimming; V, J and clone size are from that table. The sample consists of 390,000 or so clones, around 89% of them appearing once. Seattle-derived patients entered the study during active infection and were followed longitudinally. V trimming: 4 bases; J trimming: 9 bases; junction bases outside the gene matches: 7. The length of the CDR3 is 15 residues. Germline CDR1 reads SEHNR; CDR2 reads FQNEAQ (reference sequence).

Sequenced sample: peripheral blood. This sequence was found in a woman aged 25 to 39 with COVID-19, enrolled during active disease. The chain employs TRBV7-9 and TRBJ2-1; 12 nucleotides agree with TRBD2. This CDR3 reads CASSSTSGSSGEQFF. Here the CDR3 DNA reads TGTGCCAGCAGCTCGACTAGCGGGAGCTCTGGTGAGCAGTTCTTC.